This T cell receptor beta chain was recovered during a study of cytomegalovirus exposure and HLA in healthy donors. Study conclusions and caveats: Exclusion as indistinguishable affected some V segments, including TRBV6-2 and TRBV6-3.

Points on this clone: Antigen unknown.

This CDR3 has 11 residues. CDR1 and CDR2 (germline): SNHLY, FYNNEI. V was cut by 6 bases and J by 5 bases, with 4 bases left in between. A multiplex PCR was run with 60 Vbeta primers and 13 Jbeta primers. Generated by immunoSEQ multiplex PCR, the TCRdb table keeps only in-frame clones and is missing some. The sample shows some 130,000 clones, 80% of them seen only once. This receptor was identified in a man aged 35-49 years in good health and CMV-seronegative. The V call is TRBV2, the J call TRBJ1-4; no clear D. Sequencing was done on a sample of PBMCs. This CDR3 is CASSYNEKLFF. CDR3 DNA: TGTGCCAGCAGCTACAATGAAAAACTGTTTTTT.